This T cell receptor beta chain was sequenced for a study of CD8+ T cells in alopecia areata. Study-wide background: Tofacitinib therapy took 6 to 18 months; 6 months off drug came after.

The study's findings and limits: Unlike in mice, where it was clearer, TCR sharing across patients was less clear, possibly HLA-related.

Trimming took 4 bases from V and 0 from J; bases not matched to a gene: 5. Germline V gene sequence: CDR1 SGHNT, CDR2 YYREEE (reference sequence). This CDR3 is built from 15 residues. Extraction of RNA preceded its reverse transcription into cDNA, which served as the sequencing template. Generated by immunoSEQ multiplex PCR, the TCRdb table keeps only in-frame clones and is missing some. There are 250,000 or so clones in the sample; roughly two thirds occur only once, and around 1.2% lies in the top ten. In the case of this clone: Its antigen is undetermined.

Specimens obtained from alopecia areata patients comprised lesional scalp punch biopsies and peripheral blood. The source is a human donor with alopecia areata. This material consisted of CD4+ T cells sorted from blood, taken at week 0. V is TRBV5-4 and J is TRBJ1-1, with 8 nucleotides matching TRBD1. The CDR3 DNA is TGTGCCAGCAGCGGAGCAGGGGGCCTGAACACTGAAGCTTTCTTT. Translating it yields CASSGAGGLNTEAFF. Together with reference TRBV5-4 and TRBJ1-1, the CDR3 gives the full variable domain: ETGVTQSPTHLIKTRGQQVTLRCSSQSGHNTVSWYQQALGQGPQFIFQYYREEENGRGNFPPRFSGLQFPNYSSELNVNALELDDSALYLCASSGAGGLNTEAFFGQGTRLTVV.